These 17 T cell receptor beta chains share one sample of origin, sequenced in a study of T cell responses to AZD1222 COVID-19 vaccine. TCRdb keeps only in-frame clones here, not all; method: immunoSEQ multiplex PCR. The top ten hold 11% of the sample, which has over 150,000 clones, roughly 88% seen once. The sequenced sample was peripheral blood, obtained 28 days after the second AZD1222 dose. The receptors come from an adult who received the AZD1222 COVID-19 vaccine.

The V gene is TRBV25-1, the J gene TRBJ2-7, with D perhaps TRBD1 (6 bases). The CDR3 is 14 residues long. V was trimmed by 7 bases and J by 2 bases, leaving 15 bases between them. Germline CDR1 is MGHDK and CDR2 is SYGVNS. CDR3 in amino acids: CASMKQGIAYEQYF. The CDR3 bases are TGTGCCAGCATGAAACAGGGAATCGCCTACGAGCAGTACTTC.

The chain links TRBV2 to TRBJ2-7, with TRBD1 identical over 9 bases. The J segment lost 1 base and the V segment lost 5 bases, leaving 6 bases of the junction unmatched. The CDR3 is 15 residues long. Germline V lookup: CDR1 SNHLY, CDR2 FYNNEI. In DNA, the CDR3 is TGTGCCAGCAGTTGGCCGGGACAGGGTTCCTACGAGCAGTACTTC. Amino acid sequence: CASSWPGQGSYEQYF.

V usage is TRBV9 and J usage is TRBJ1-4; perhaps TRBD1 as D (6 bases). This CDR3 contains 16 residues. Germline loops: CDR1 SGDLS, CDR2 YYNGEE. The V end was cut by 0 bases, the J end by 3 bases, with 12 bases between. CDR3 bases: TGTGCCAGCAGCGTAGACAGGGACGGATCTAATGAAAAACTGTTTTTT. As protein: CASSVDRDGSNEKLFF. The complete variable domain, with remaining parts taken from reference TRBV9 and TRBJ1-4, reads DSGVTQTPKHLITATGQRVTLRCSPRSGDLSVYWYQQSLDQGLQFLIQYYNGEERAKGNILERFSAQQFPDLHSELNLSSLELGDSALYFCASSVDRDGSNEKLFFGSGTQLSVL.

V is TRBV19 and J is TRBJ2-7; D might be TRBD2 (6 bases). The V gene lost 3 bases and the J gene lost 4 bases, with 13 bases spanning the gap. The germline gives CDR1 LNHDA, CDR2 SQIVND (reference sequence). The CDR3 is 14 residues long. The CDR3 spells CASSITYGGYEQYF. The CDR3 DNA follows: TGTGCCAGTAGTATTACATACGGGGGTTACGAGCAGTACTTC. Filled out from reference TRBV19 and TRBJ2-7, the complete variable domain reads DGGITQSPKYLFRKEGQNVTLSCEQNLNHDAMYWYRQDPGQGLRLIYYSQIVNDFQKGDIAEGYSVSREKKESFPLTVTSAQKNPTAFYLCASSITYGGYEQYFGPGTRLTVT.

The V and J genes are TRBV7-9 and TRBJ1-2, with unresolved D. Trimming took off 0 bases at V and 0 bases at J, with 11 bases between the two ends. The germline CDR1 and CDR2 sequences are SEHNR and FQNEAQ (reference sequence). The CDR3 runs 16 residues. The CDR3 DNA sequence: TGTGCCAGCAGCTTAGCCACAAGCTTAGCTAACTATGGCTACACCTTC. This encodes CASSLATSLANYGYTF. Filled out from reference TRBV7-9 and TRBJ1-2, the complete variable domain reads DTGVSQNPRHKITKRGQNVTFRCDPISEHNRLYWYRQTLGQGPEFLTYFQNEAQLEKSRLLSDRFSAERPKGSFSTLEIQRTEQGDSAMYLCASSLATSLANYGYTFGSGTRLTVV.

The CDR3 nucleotides read TGTGCCAGCAGTGTTCAGGGCGCGAGCTCCTATAATTCACCCCTCCACTTT. Protein: CASSVQGASSYNSPLHF. The rearrangement uses TRBV6-1 and TRBJ1-6, with TRBD1 as a possible D gene (5 bases). V dropped 4 bases and J dropped 0 bases, with 13 bases sitting between them. The germline gives CDR1 MNHNS, CDR2 SASEGT. The length of the CDR3 is 17 residues.

This CDR3 reads CASKRGPGTDTQYF. Here the CDR3 DNA reads TGTGCCAGCAAGCGGGGGCCGGGCACAGATACGCAGTATTTT. The V gene is TRBV11-3, the J gene TRBJ2-3, with 8 bases that match TRBD2. The CDR3 spans 14 residues. V was clipped by 7 bases and J by 1 base; unmatched bases: 4. CDR1 and CDR2 from the germline V gene are SGHNT and YENEEA.

The rearrangement uses TRBV7-3 and TRBJ2-3, with D perhaps TRBD2 (5 bases). This CDR3 has 15 residues. Looked up from germline, CDR1 is SGHTA and CDR2 is FQGTGA. Trimming removed 2 bases at V and 3 bases at J, with 12 bases between. The CDR3 DNA follows: TGTGCCAGCAGCTTAGGTAGCGTAGAGACAGATACGCAGTATTTT. Translation: CASSLGSVETDTQYF.

The V and J genes are TRBV29-1 and TRBJ2-4, with D tentatively TRBD1 or TRBD2 (6 bases each). CDR3 size: 13 residues. Germline V lookup: CDR1 SQVTM, CDR2 ANQGSEA. The germline V and J ends were trimmed by 4 bases and 3 bases, with 10 bases remaining between them. CDR3 bases: TGCAGCGTTGGGGGGGCTGGCAAAAACATTCAGTACTTC. It translates to CSVGGAGKNIQYF.

V is TRBV3-1 (or the pseudogene TRBV3-2) and J is TRBJ1-5, with no clear D. The CDR3 extends over 12 amino acids. Trimming took off 4 bases at V and 3 bases at J, with 4 bases between the two ends. Germline CDR1 and CDR2: LGHDT and YNNKEL (reference sequence). CDR3 loop: CASSRDNQPQHF. The CDR3 DNA follows: TGTGCCAGCAGCCGCGACAATCAGCCCCAGCATTTT.

CDR3 bases: TGTGCCAGCAGCTCGGTCCTGACTAGCGGGGGTGGAGAGCAGTACTTC. Amino acid sequence: CASSSVLTSGGGEQYF. The V gene is TRBV5-5, the J gene TRBJ2-7; 12 bases agree with TRBD2. V gave up 3 bases and J gave up 7 bases; unmatched junction bases: 11. In germline, CDR1 is SGHKS, CDR2 YYEKEE (reference sequence). The CDR3 has 16 residues.

This chain connects TRBV28 to TRBJ1-5; D unresolved. The V end was cut by 2 bases, the J end by 2 bases, with 13 bases between. The CDR3 consists of 16 residues. Per germline, CDR1 MDHEN and CDR2 SYDVKM. CDR3 region: CASSLSGPPRNQPQHF. CDR3 bases: TGTGCCAGCAGTTTAAGTGGCCCCCCGCGCAATCAGCCCCAGCATTTT.

This clone occurred once. In nucleotides, the CDR3 is TGTGCCAGCAGCCAACCCGGGTTCGGGGAGCTGTTTTTT. Its translation: CASSQPGFGELFF. The genes are TRBV3-1 (or the pseudogene TRBV3-2) and TRBJ2-2; D is ambiguous. V dropped 2 bases and J dropped 7 bases, with 8 bases sitting between them. This CDR3 region has 13 residues. Germline V gene lookup returns CDR1 LGHDT and CDR2 YNNKEL (reference sequence).

The gene calls are TRBV11-3 and TRBJ1-1; the D gene is possibly TRBD1 (5 bases). Germline CDR1 and CDR2: SGHNT and YENEEA. The ends were cut back, 5 bases at V and 7 bases at J, with 17 bases in the middle. The CDR3 consists of 14 residues. The CDR3 sequence: CASSSGGLEGEAFF. The CDR3 DNA reads as TGTGCCAGCAGCAGCGGGGGGTTAGAGGGTGAAGCTTTCTTT.

Only one count was recorded for this clone. This sequence joins TRBV10-3 and TRBJ1-3; D uncertain. Trimming left V 3 bases short and J 2 bases short, with 5 bases between. The CDR3 runs to 13 residues. Germline V lookup: CDR1 ENHRY, CDR2 SYGVKD. The DNA for the CDR3 is TGTGCCATCAGTGACCGGGCTGGAAACACCATATATTTT. Translating it yields CAISDRAGNTIYF.

This sequence joins TRBV11-2 and TRBJ2-7; D is unclear. Trimming removed 1 base at V and 0 bases at J, with 10 bases between. There are 15 residues in the CDR3. Germline lookup yields CDR1 SGHAT and CDR2 FQNNGV. The CDR3 loop is CASSLGRMSSYEQYF. The CDR3 DNA reads TGTGCCAGCAGCTTAGGACGGATGAGCTCCTACGAGCAGTACTTC.

The chain carries TRBV28 and TRBJ1-1, with D possibly being TRBD1 (5 bases). The CDR3 contains 15 residues. The germline CDR1 and CDR2 sequences are MDHEN and SYDVKM. The germline V and J ends were trimmed by 6 bases and 5 bases, with 19 bases remaining between them. The DNA for the CDR3 is TGTGCCAGCAGCCCGCCCGTGGGGCTAGGAACTGAAGCTTTCTTT. It is translated as CASSPPVGLGTEAFF.